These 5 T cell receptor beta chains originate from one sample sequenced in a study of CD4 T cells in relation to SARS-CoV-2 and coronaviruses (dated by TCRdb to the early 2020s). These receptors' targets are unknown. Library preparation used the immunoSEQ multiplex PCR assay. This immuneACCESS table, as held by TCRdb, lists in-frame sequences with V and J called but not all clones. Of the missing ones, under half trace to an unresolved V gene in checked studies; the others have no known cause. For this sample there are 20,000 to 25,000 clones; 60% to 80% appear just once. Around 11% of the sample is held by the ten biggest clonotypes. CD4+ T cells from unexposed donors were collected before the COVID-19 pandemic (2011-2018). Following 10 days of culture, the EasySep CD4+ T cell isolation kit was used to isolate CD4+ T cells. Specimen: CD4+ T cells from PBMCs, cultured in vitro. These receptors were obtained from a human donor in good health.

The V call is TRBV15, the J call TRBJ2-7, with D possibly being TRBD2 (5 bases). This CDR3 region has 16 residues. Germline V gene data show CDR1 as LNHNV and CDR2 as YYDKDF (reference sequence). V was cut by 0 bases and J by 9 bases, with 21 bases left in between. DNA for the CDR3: TGTGCCACCAGCAGAGATCGAGGTAACCACGGGAAGGTGCAGTACTTC. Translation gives CATSRDRGNHGKVQYF.

The CDR3 DNA reads TGTGCCACCAGTGATTCGGCCCCAGGGGGCCAGGACGAGCAGTACTTC. The encoded protein is CATSDSAPGGQDEQYF. The V and J genes are TRBV24-1 and TRBJ2-7, with 8 bases matching TRBD1. J gave up 5 bases and V 2 bases, and 10 bases lay outside the gene matches. This CDR3 region has 16 residues. CDR1 and CDR2 (germline): KGHDR, SFDVKD.

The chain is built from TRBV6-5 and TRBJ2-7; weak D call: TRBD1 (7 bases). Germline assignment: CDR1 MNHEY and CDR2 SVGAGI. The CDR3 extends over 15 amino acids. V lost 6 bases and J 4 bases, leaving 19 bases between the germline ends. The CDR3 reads CASSPRGVSRYEQYF. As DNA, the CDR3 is TGTGCCAGCAGCCCCAGGGGGGTATCCAGGTACGAGCAGTACTTC.

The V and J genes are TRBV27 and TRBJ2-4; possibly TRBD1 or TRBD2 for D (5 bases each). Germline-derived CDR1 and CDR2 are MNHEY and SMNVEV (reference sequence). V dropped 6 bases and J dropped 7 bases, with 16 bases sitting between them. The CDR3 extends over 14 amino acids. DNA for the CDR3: TGTGCCAGCAGGGGGGAATTTACTTCGAACATTCAGTACTTC. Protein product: CASRGEFTSNIQYF.

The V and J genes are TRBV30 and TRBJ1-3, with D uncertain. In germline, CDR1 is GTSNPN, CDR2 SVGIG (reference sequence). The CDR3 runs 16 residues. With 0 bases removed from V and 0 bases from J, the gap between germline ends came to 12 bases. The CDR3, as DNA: TGTGCCTGGAGTGTCCGGGGTGGTCTCTCTGGAAACACCATATATTTT. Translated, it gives CAWSVRGGLSGNTIYF. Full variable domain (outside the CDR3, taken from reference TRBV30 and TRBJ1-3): SQTIHQWPATLVQPVGSPLSLECTVEGTSNPNLYWYRQAAGRGLQLLFYSVGIGQISSEVPQNLSASRPQDRQFILSSKKLLLSDSGFYLCAWSVRGGLSGNTIYFGEGSWLTVV.